This note documents a single T cell receptor beta chain sequence. These data originate in a study of siplizumab effects on memory and regulatory T cells. Every sample had roughly 93,000 of its TCR templates assayed. This table comes from immunoSEQ multiplex PCR, and its TCRdb copy is limited to in-frame clones, with some not included. The table shows about 100,000 clones, with about 91% occurring only once. V gave up 4 bases and J gave up 4 bases; unmatched junction bases: 16. Germline CDR1 is MRHNA and CDR2 is SNTAGT. CDR3 length: 18 residues. The sequence derives from a human donor in good health. The specimen was Tregs sorted from blood. The chain is built from TRBV6-4 and TRBJ1-2; 9 bases map to TRBD1. In nucleotides, the CDR3 is TGTGCCAGCAGTGGTTTCAGGGACAGGGCCAATAACCCCTATGGCTACACCTTC. Protein: CASSGFRDRANNPYGYTF.